These T cell receptor beta chains were read from a single sample in a study of blood T cell repertoires in COVID-19. Clones were read by immunoSEQ multiplex PCR, and TCRdb kept only the in-frame ones, dropping some. The table lists 200,000 to 300,000 clones, around 83% of them singletons, with over 2% in the top ten. The sequenced material came from peripheral blood. These TCRs come from a middle-aged man who had recovered from COVID-19. CDR3s include the opening cysteine and the closing phenylalanine or tryptophan. Each record gives: V gene, CDR3 length, clone size, J gene, D gene, CDR3 protein, CDR3 DNA. The D gene is left open where the match is weak. Size tells how often a clone was seen (once, few, many) or the class of an expanded clone, and some rows leave it out.

v_call: TRBV5-4; cdr3_length: 14; clone_size: .; j_call: TRBJ1-2; d_call: TRBD1; cdr3_aa: CASSGGQANYGYTF; cdr3_nt: TGTGCCAGCAGCGGTGGACAGGCTAACTATGGCTACACCTTC
v_call: TRBV6-5; cdr3_length: 15; clone_size: .; j_call: TRBJ1-1; d_call: .; cdr3_aa: CASSYAKTPNTEAFF; cdr3_nt: TGTGCCAGCAGTTACGCGAAGACACCCAACACTGAAGCTTTCTTT
v_call: TRBV25-1; cdr3_length: 12; clone_size: .; j_call: TRBJ2-7; d_call: TRBD1; cdr3_aa: CASSAQGGEQYF; cdr3_nt: TGTGCCAGCAGCGCACAGGGGGGCGAGCAGTACTTC
v_call: TRBV27; cdr3_length: 14; clone_size: .; j_call: TRBJ1-1; d_call: TRBD1; cdr3_aa: CASKAGGMNTEAFF; cdr3_nt: TGTGCCAGCAAAGCAGGGGGGATGAACACTGAAGCTTTCTTT
v_call: TRBV7-2; cdr3_length: 15; clone_size: .; j_call: TRBJ2-3; d_call: .; cdr3_aa: CASSFPGAPVDTQYF; cdr3_nt: TGTGCCAGCAGCTTCCCCGGAGCGCCCGTAGATACGCAGTATTTT
v_call: TRBV11-3; cdr3_length: 19; clone_size: .; j_call: TRBJ2-1; d_call: TRBD2; cdr3_aa: CASSLAHPGAGVSYNEQFF; cdr3_nt: TGTGCCAGCAGCTTAGCCCACCCAGGTGCGGGAGTTAGCTACAATGAGCAGTTCTTC
v_call: TRBV7-6; cdr3_length: 16; clone_size: .; j_call: TRBJ2-1; d_call: .; cdr3_aa: CASSFLELSSYNEQFF; cdr3_nt: TGTGCCAGCAGCTTCCTAGAACTGAGCTCCTACAATGAGCAGTTCTTC
v_call: TRBV6-5; cdr3_length: 13; clone_size: .; j_call: TRBJ1-1; d_call: .; cdr3_aa: CASSYGYISEAFF; cdr3_nt: TGTGCCAGCAGTTACGGTTACATCTCTGAAGCTTTCTTT
v_call: TRBV27; cdr3_length: 13; clone_size: few; j_call: TRBJ2-7; d_call: TRBD1; cdr3_aa: CASSSGQHRGQYF; cdr3_nt: TGTGCCAGCAGCTCGGGACAGCATCGAGGGCAGTACTTC
v_call: TRBV10-3; cdr3_length: 14; clone_size: .; j_call: TRBJ1-6; d_call: TRBD1; cdr3_aa: CATTQGIGDSPLHF; cdr3_nt: TGTGCCACCACACAGGGGATAGGGGATTCACCCCTCCACTTT
v_call: TRBV7-9; cdr3_length: 12; clone_size: once; j_call: TRBJ1-1; d_call: .; cdr3_aa: CASSLVSSEAFF; cdr3_nt: TGTGCCAGCAGCTTAGTATCCTCTGAAGCTTTCTTT
v_call: TRBV7-2; cdr3_length: 15; clone_size: .; j_call: TRBJ2-7; d_call: TRBD2; cdr3_aa: CASSLAGAASYEQYF; cdr3_nt: TGTGCCAGCAGCCTAGCGGGGGCCGCCTCCTACGAGCAGTACTTC
v_call: TRBV5-8; cdr3_length: 15; clone_size: .; j_call: TRBJ2-3; d_call: .; cdr3_aa: CASSLGARITDTQYF; cdr3_nt: TGTGCCAGCAGCTTGGGTGCCAGAATCACAGATACGCAGTATTTT
v_call: TRBV5-4; cdr3_length: 17; clone_size: .; j_call: TRBJ2-5; d_call: TRBD2; cdr3_aa: CASSLGSTSGGQETQYF; cdr3_nt: TGTGCCAGCAGCTTGGGTAGTACGTCGGGGGGCCAAGAGACCCAGTACTTC
v_call: TRBV5-4; cdr3_length: 13; clone_size: .; j_call: TRBJ2-7; d_call: .; cdr3_aa: CASSHGQSYEQYF; cdr3_nt: TGTGCCAGCAGCCACGGACAGTCCTACGAGCAGTACTTC
v_call: TRBV21-1; cdr3_length: 18; clone_size: .; j_call: TRBJ2-1; d_call: .; cdr3_aa: CASSKEGLAGETYNEQFF; cdr3_nt: TGTGCCAGCAGCAAAGAGGGACTAGCGGGAGAAACCTACAATGAGCAGTTCTTC
v_call: TRBV7-2; cdr3_length: 16; clone_size: .; j_call: TRBJ2-3; d_call: TRBD2; cdr3_aa: CASSHFGTRSIDTQYF; cdr3_nt: TGTGCCAGCAGCCATTTCGGGACTAGATCCATAGATACGCAGTATTTT
v_call: TRBV2; cdr3_length: 14; clone_size: .; j_call: TRBJ2-5; d_call: .; cdr3_aa: CASNTLVGEETQYF; cdr3_nt: TGTGCCAGCAATACCTTAGTCGGTGAAGAGACCCAGTACTTC
v_call: TRBV2; cdr3_length: 14; clone_size: .; j_call: TRBJ1-1; d_call: TRBD1; cdr3_aa: CASRADRVNTEAFF; cdr3_nt: TGTGCCAGCAGAGCTGACAGGGTTAACACTGAAGCTTTCTTT
v_call: TRBV11-2; cdr3_length: 16; clone_size: .; j_call: TRBJ1-6; d_call: TRBD1; cdr3_aa: CASSPTGGQGGPPLHF; cdr3_nt: TGTGCCAGCAGCCCCACAGGAGGACAGGGGGGACCACCCCTCCACTTT
v_call: TRBV5-1; cdr3_length: 15; clone_size: .; j_call: TRBJ2-3; d_call: TRBD2; cdr3_aa: CASSYTSGSTDTQYF; cdr3_nt: TGCGCCAGCAGCTATACTAGCGGGAGCACAGATACGCAGTATTTT
v_call: TRBV7-2; cdr3_length: 15; clone_size: .; j_call: TRBJ2-1; d_call: TRBD1; cdr3_aa: CASSFRGQGYNEQFF; cdr3_nt: TGTGCCAGCAGCTTCCGAGGACAGGGGTACAATGAGCAGTTCTTC
v_call: TRBV3-1/TRBV3-2; cdr3_length: 18; clone_size: once; j_call: TRBJ2-1; d_call: .; cdr3_aa: CASSRKRPTGFSYNEQFF; cdr3_nt: TGTGCCAGCAGCCGAAAACGCCCAACAGGATTCTCCTACAATGAGCAGTTCTTC
v_call: TRBV11-2; cdr3_length: 13; clone_size: .; j_call: TRBJ1-2; d_call: TRBD1; cdr3_aa: CASSIGQADGYTF; cdr3_nt: TGTGCCAGCAGCATCGGACAGGCTGACGGCTACACCTTC
v_call: TRBV7-8; cdr3_length: 16; clone_size: .; j_call: TRBJ2-7; d_call: TRBD1; cdr3_aa: CASRPSRDRRYYEQYF; cdr3_nt: TGTGCCAGCAGGCCTAGCCGGGACAGGAGGTACTACGAGCAGTACTTC
v_call: TRBV18; cdr3_length: 13; clone_size: few; j_call: TRBJ2-5; d_call: TRBD2; cdr3_aa: CASSPGGEETQYF; cdr3_nt: TGTGCCAGCTCACCAGGGGGGGAAGAGACCCAGTACTTC
v_call: TRBV2; cdr3_length: 13; clone_size: .; j_call: TRBJ2-7; d_call: .; cdr3_aa: CASSESQGGAPYF; cdr3_nt: TGTGCCAGCAGTGAATCACAGGGAGGGGCGCCGTACTTC
v_call: TRBV11-2; cdr3_length: 15; clone_size: .; j_call: TRBJ1-2; d_call: .; cdr3_aa: CASSSPQQGNYGYTF; cdr3_nt: TGTGCCAGCAGCTCACCCCAGCAGGGGAACTATGGCTACACCTTC
v_call: TRBV6-5; cdr3_length: 14; clone_size: .; j_call: TRBJ1-4; d_call: TRBD1; cdr3_aa: CASKLGTVNEKLFF; cdr3_nt: TGTGCCAGCAAACTCGGGACAGTGAATGAAAAACTGTTTTTT
v_call: TRBV20-1; cdr3_length: 14; clone_size: .; j_call: TRBJ1-1; d_call: .; cdr3_aa: CSASRGGGRTEAFF; cdr3_nt: TGCAGTGCTAGTCGGGGAGGAGGAAGAACTGAAGCTTTCTTT
v_call: TRBV6-5; cdr3_length: 15; clone_size: once; j_call: TRBJ1-1; d_call: TRBD1; cdr3_aa: CASSYSGQVNTEAFF; cdr3_nt: TGTGCCAGCAGTTACTCGGGACAGGTGAACACTGAAGCTTTCTTT
v_call: TRBV10-3; cdr3_length: 18; clone_size: .; j_call: TRBJ2-6; d_call: .; cdr3_aa: CAIMRDAGYLSGANVLTF; cdr3_nt: TGTGCCATCATGCGGGACGCCGGTTACCTCTCTGGGGCCAACGTCCTGACTTTC
v_call: TRBV3-1/TRBV3-2; cdr3_length: 13; clone_size: .; j_call: TRBJ1-2; d_call: .; cdr3_aa: CASSRGLGDGYTF; cdr3_nt: TGTGCCAGCAGCCGAGGCCTGGGAGATGGCTACACCTTC
v_call: TRBV12-3/TRBV12-4; cdr3_length: 13; clone_size: .; j_call: TRBJ1-1; d_call: .; cdr3_aa: CASLGDGGGPAFF; cdr3_nt: TGTGCCAGCCTTGGGGACGGGGGGGGGCCGGCTTTCTTT
v_call: TRBV7-2; cdr3_length: 14; clone_size: many; j_call: TRBJ2-7; d_call: TRBD2; cdr3_aa: CASSPTSGEYEQYF; cdr3_nt: TGTGCCAGCAGCCCCACTAGCGGGGAGTACGAGCAGTACTTC
v_call: TRBV27; cdr3_length: 16; clone_size: .; j_call: TRBJ1-1; d_call: .; cdr3_aa: CASSLLQAASNTEAFF; cdr3_nt: TGTGCCAGCAGTTTACTTCAGGCTGCTTCGAACACTGAAGCTTTCTTT
v_call: TRBV5-1; cdr3_length: 14; clone_size: .; j_call: TRBJ2-1; d_call: TRBD2; cdr3_aa: CASSLGAGGNEQFF; cdr3_nt: TGCGCCAGCAGCTTAGGAGCGGGGGGCAATGAGCAGTTCTTC
v_call: TRBV7-6; cdr3_length: 16; clone_size: .; j_call: TRBJ2-1; d_call: TRBD2; cdr3_aa: CASSPRTSGRYNEQFF; cdr3_nt: TGTGCCAGCAGCCCTCGGACTAGCGGGAGATACAATGAGCAGTTCTTC
v_call: TRBV18; cdr3_length: 15; clone_size: .; j_call: TRBJ1-2; d_call: .; cdr3_aa: CASSNPGGSNYGYTF; cdr3_nt: TGTGCCAGCTCGAACCCGGGAGGTTCGAACTATGGCTACACCTTC
v_call: TRBV19; cdr3_length: 13; clone_size: few; j_call: TRBJ1-1; d_call: .; cdr3_aa: CASNLEGDTEAFF; cdr3_nt: TGTGCCAGTAACCTGGAAGGGGACACTGAAGCTTTCTTT
v_call: TRBV10-1; cdr3_length: 13; clone_size: .; j_call: TRBJ2-7; d_call: TRBD1; cdr3_aa: CASSGDRGSEQYF; cdr3_nt: TGCGCCAGCAGTGGCGACAGGGGGAGCGAGCAGTACTTC
v_call: TRBV6-1; cdr3_length: 15; clone_size: .; j_call: TRBJ1-2; d_call: TRBD1; cdr3_aa: CASSENLGQDYGYTF; cdr3_nt: TGTGCCAGCAGTGAAAACCTAGGACAGGACTATGGCTACACCTTC
v_call: TRBV10-1; cdr3_length: 14; clone_size: few; j_call: TRBJ2-7; d_call: TRBD1; cdr3_aa: CASSEGAGGYEQYF; cdr3_nt: TGCGCCAGCAGTGAGGGGGCAGGGGGCTACGAGCAGTACTTC
v_call: TRBV7-2; cdr3_length: 16; clone_size: few; j_call: TRBJ2-4; d_call: TRBD1; cdr3_aa: CASSSPALSGQGIQYF; cdr3_nt: TGTGCCAGCAGCTCCCCAGCCCTCAGTGGACAGGGCATTCAGTACTTC
v_call: TRBV6-1; cdr3_length: 14; clone_size: .; j_call: TRBJ1-2; d_call: .; cdr3_aa: CASSERGSSYGYTF; cdr3_nt: TGTGCCAGCAGTGAAAGGGGCTCTTCTTATGGCTACACCTTC
v_call: TRBV5-1; cdr3_length: 16; clone_size: .; j_call: TRBJ1-1; d_call: TRBD1; cdr3_aa: CASRDRGGPMNTEAFF; cdr3_nt: TGCGCCAGCAGGGACAGGGGAGGACCCATGAACACTGAAGCTTTCTTT
v_call: TRBV5-1; cdr3_length: 16; clone_size: .; j_call: TRBJ1-1; d_call: .; cdr3_aa: CASNLRRGQGDTEAFF; cdr3_nt: TGCGCCAGTAACCTACGGCGTGGGCAGGGCGACACTGAAGCTTTCTTT
v_call: TRBV12-3/TRBV12-4; cdr3_length: 12; clone_size: .; j_call: TRBJ1-6; d_call: .; cdr3_aa: CASSWRQSPLHF; cdr3_nt: TGTGCCAGCAGTTGGCGGCAGTCACCCCTCCACTTT
v_call: TRBV18; cdr3_length: 15; clone_size: .; j_call: TRBJ2-2; d_call: .; cdr3_aa: CASSPRGPYTGELFF; cdr3_nt: TGTGCCAGCTCACCCAGGGGTCCTTACACCGGGGAGCTGTTTTTT
v_call: TRBV5-1; cdr3_length: 15; clone_size: few; j_call: TRBJ2-5; d_call: TRBD2; cdr3_aa: CASSLSRTSRETQYF; cdr3_nt: TGCGCCAGCAGCTTGTCCCGGACTAGCAGGGAGACCCAGTACTTC
v_call: TRBV19; cdr3_length: 16; clone_size: once; j_call: TRBJ2-3; d_call: TRBD1; cdr3_aa: CASVQTKGGAGDTQYF; cdr3_nt: TGTGCCAGCGTACAAACTAAAGGGGGCGCGGGAGATACGCAGTATTTT
v_call: TRBV30; cdr3_length: 13; clone_size: .; j_call: TRBJ1-2; d_call: .; cdr3_aa: CAWSLGVGYGYTF; cdr3_nt: TGTGCCTGGAGTCTAGGGGTGGGCTATGGCTACACCTTC
v_call: TRBV24-1; cdr3_length: 14; clone_size: .; j_call: TRBJ1-4; d_call: .; cdr3_aa: CATGKTGIGEKLFF; cdr3_nt: TGTGCCACCGGGAAAACAGGGATTGGCGAAAAACTGTTTTTT
v_call: TRBV2; cdr3_length: 15; clone_size: .; j_call: TRBJ2-1; d_call: TRBD2; cdr3_aa: CASRETSGGYNEQFF; cdr3_nt: TGTGCCAGCAGAGAGACTAGCGGGGGTTACAATGAGCAGTTCTTC
v_call: TRBV9; cdr3_length: 13; clone_size: .; j_call: TRBJ1-1; d_call: .; cdr3_aa: CASSVGPDTEAFF; cdr3_nt: TGTGCCAGCAGCGTGGGGCCAGACACTGAAGCTTTCTTT
v_call: TRBV10-3; cdr3_length: 16; clone_size: once; j_call: TRBJ2-5; d_call: TRBD2; cdr3_aa: CAISELDSGGKETQYF; cdr3_nt: TGTGCCATCAGTGAGTTGGATAGCGGGGGGAAAGAGACCCAGTACTTC
v_call: TRBV14; cdr3_length: 13; clone_size: .; j_call: TRBJ1-1; d_call: .; cdr3_aa: CASSQFRQAEAFF; cdr3_nt: TGTGCCAGCAGCCAATTCAGACAGGCTGAAGCTTTCTTT
v_call: TRBV6-6; cdr3_length: 14; clone_size: .; j_call: TRBJ2-3; d_call: .; cdr3_aa: CASADLTSTDTQYF; cdr3_nt: TGTGCCAGCGCCGACTTGACGAGCACAGATACGCAGTATTTT
v_call: TRBV15; cdr3_length: 13; clone_size: .; j_call: TRBJ1-2; d_call: .; cdr3_aa: CATSTTVNYGYTF; cdr3_nt: TGTGCCACCAGCACGACAGTGAACTATGGCTACACCTTC
v_call: TRBV6-5; cdr3_length: 15; clone_size: .; j_call: TRBJ1-6; d_call: TRBD1; cdr3_aa: CASSSGQRHNSPLHF; cdr3_nt: TGTGCCAGCAGTTCGGGACAGCGTCATAATTCACCCCTCCACTTT